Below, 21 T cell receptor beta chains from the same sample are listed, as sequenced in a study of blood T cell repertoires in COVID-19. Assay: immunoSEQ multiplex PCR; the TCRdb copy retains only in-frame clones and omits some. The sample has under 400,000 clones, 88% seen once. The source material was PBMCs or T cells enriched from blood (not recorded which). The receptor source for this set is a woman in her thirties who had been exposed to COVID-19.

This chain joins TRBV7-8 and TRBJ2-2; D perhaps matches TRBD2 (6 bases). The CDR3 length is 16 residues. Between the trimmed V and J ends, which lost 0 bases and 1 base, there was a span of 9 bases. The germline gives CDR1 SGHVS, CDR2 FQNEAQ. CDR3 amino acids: CASSLAPGGNTGELFF. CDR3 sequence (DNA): TGTGCCAGCAGCTTAGCGCCCGGGGGGAACACCGGGGAGCTGTTTTTT.

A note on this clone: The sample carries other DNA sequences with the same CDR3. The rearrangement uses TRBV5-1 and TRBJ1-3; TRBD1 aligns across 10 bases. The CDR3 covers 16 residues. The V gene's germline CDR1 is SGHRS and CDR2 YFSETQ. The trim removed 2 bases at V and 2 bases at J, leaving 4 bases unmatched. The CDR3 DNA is TGCGCCAGCAGCTTAGCCGGGACAGGGGCTGGAAACACCATATATTTT. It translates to CASSLAGTGAGNTIYF.

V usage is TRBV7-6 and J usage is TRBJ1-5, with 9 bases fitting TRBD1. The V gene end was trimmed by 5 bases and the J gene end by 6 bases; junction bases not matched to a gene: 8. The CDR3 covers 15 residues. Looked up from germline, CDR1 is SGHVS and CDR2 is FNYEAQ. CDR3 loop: CASSPWGTGSQPQHF. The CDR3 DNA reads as TGTGCCAGCAGCCCCTGGGGGACAGGGAGTCAGCCCCAGCATTTT.

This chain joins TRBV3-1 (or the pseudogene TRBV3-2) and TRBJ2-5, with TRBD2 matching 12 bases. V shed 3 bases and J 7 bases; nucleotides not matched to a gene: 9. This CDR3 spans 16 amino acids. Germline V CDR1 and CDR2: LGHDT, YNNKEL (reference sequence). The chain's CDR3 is CASSQGGLAGIGTQYF. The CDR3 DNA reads TGTGCCAGCAGCCAGGGAGGACTAGCGGGAATCGGGACCCAGTACTTC.

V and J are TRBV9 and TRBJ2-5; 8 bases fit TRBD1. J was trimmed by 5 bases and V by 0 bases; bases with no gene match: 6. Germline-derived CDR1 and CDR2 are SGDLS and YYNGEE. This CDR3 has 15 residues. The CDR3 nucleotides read TGTGCCAGCAGCGTAGGGGCAGGGGGCCTGGAGACCCAGTACTTC. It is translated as CASSVGAGGLETQYF.

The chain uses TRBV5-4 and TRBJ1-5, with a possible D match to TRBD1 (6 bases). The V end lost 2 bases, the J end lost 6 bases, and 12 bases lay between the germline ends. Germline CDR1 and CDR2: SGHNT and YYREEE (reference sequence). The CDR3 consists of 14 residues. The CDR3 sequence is CASSLQGGGQPQHF. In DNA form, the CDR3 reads TGTGCCAGCAGCTTACAGGGAGGGGGTCAGCCCCAGCATTTT.

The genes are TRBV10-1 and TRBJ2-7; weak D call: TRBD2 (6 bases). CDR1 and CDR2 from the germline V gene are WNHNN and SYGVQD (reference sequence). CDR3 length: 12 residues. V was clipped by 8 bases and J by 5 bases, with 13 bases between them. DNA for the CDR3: TGCGCCAGCTCCGGGGGTTGGGACGAGCAGTACTTC. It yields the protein CASSGGWDEQYF.

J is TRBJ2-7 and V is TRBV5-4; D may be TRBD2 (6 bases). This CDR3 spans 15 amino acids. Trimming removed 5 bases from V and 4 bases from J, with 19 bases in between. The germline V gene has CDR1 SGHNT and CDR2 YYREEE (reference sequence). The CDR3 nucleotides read TGTGCCAGCAGTCCACCTGACGGGAGAGCTTACGAGCAGTACTTC. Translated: CASSPPDGRAYEQYF.

The CDR3 sequence: CASSPLSYEQYF. CDR3 sequence (DNA): TGTGCCAGCAGTCCCCTCTCCTACGAGCAGTACTTC. The chain employs TRBV6-2 or TRBV6-3 and TRBJ2-7; D not certain. V was pared by 5 bases and J by 0 bases, with 5 bases between. This CDR3 comprises 12 residues. The V gene's germline CDR1 is MNHEY and CDR2 SVGEGT.

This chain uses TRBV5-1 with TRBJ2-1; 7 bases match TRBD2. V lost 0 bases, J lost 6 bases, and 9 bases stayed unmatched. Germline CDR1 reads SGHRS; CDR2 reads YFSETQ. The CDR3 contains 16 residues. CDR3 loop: CASSLVSWGGANEQFF. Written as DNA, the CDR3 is TGCGCCAGCAGCTTGGTTTCGTGGGGGGGAGCCAATGAGCAGTTCTTC.

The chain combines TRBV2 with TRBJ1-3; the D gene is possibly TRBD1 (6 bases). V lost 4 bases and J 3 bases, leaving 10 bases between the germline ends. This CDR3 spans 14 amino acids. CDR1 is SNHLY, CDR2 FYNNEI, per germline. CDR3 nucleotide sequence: TGTGCCAGCAGTGCCCACAGGGATGGAAACACCATATATTTT. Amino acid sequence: CASSAHRDGNTIYF.

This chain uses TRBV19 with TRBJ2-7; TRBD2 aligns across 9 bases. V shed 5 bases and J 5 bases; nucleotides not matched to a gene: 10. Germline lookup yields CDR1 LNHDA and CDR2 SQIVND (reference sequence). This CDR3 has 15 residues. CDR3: CASSRAPGTSNEQYF. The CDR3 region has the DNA TGTGCCAGTAGTCGGGCCCCCGGGACTAGCAACGAGCAGTACTTC.

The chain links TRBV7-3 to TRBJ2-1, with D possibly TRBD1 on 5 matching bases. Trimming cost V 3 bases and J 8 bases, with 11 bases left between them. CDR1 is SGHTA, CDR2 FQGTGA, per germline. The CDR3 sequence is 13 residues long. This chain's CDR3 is CASSFAGKHEQFF. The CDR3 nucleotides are TGTGCCAGCAGCTTCGCAGGGAAGCATGAGCAGTTCTTC.

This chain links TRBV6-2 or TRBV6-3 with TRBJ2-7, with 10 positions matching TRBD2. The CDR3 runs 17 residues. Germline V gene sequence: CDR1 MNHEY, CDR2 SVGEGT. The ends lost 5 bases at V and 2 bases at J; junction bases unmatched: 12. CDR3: CASSQAGGPTIAYEQYF. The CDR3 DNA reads TGTGCCAGCAGTCAAGCGGGAGGGCCCACAATCGCCTACGAGCAGTACTTC.

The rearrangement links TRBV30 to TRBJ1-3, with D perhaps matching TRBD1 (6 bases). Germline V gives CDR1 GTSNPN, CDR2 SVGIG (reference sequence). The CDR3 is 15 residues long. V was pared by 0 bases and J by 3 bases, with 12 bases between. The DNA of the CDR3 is TGTGCCTGGAGTGTATCTGGGGGCCTTGGAAACACCATATATTTT. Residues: CAWSVSGGLGNTIYF.

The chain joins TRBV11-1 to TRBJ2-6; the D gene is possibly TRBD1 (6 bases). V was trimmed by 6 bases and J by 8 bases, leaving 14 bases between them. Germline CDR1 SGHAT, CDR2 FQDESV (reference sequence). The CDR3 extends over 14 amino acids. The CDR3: CASRPAGVPNVLTF. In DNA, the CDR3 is TGTGCCAGCAGGCCTGCAGGGGTCCCCAACGTCCTGACTTTC. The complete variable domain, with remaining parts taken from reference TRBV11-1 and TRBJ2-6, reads EAEVAQSPRYKITEKSQAVAFWCDPISGHATLYWYRQILGQGPELLVQFQDESVVDDSQLPKDRFSAERLKGVDSTLKIQPAELGDSAMYLCASRPAGVPNVLTFGAGSRLTVL.

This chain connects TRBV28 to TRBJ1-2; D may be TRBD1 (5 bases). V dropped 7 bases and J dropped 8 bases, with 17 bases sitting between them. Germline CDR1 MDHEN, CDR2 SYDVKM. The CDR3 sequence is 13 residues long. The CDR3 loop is CASIERGMRGYTF. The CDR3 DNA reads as TGTGCCAGCATCGAGCGGGGGATGAGAGGCTACACCTTC.

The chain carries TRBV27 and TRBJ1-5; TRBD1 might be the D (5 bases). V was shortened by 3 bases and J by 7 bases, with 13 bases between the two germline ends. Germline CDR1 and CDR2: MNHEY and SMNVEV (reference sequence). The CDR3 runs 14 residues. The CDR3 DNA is TGTGCCAGCAGTTTCCAGGCCCAGGGACAGCCCCAGCATTTT. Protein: CASSFQAQGQPQHF.

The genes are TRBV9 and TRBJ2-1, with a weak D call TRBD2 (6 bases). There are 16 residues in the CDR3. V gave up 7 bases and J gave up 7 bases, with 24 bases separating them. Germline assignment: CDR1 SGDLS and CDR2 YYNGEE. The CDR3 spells CASFPGPGVSPNEQFF. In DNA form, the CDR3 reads TGTGCCAGCTTCCCCGGGCCGGGGGTTAGCCCTAATGAGCAGTTCTTC.

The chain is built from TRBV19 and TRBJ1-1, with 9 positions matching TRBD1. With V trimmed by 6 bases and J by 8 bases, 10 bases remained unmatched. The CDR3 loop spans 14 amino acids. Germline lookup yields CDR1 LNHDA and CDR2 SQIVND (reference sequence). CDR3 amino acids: CASSTDRGVTEAFF. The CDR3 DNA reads TGTGCCAGTAGCACCGACAGGGGGGTTACCGAAGCTTTCTTT.

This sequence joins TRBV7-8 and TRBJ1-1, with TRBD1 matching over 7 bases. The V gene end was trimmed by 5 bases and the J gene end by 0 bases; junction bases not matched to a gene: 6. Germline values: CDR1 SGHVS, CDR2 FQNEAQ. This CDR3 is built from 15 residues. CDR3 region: CASSVRQGMNTEAFF. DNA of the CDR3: TGTGCCAGCAGCGTCAGACAGGGCATGAACACTGAAGCTTTCTTT.